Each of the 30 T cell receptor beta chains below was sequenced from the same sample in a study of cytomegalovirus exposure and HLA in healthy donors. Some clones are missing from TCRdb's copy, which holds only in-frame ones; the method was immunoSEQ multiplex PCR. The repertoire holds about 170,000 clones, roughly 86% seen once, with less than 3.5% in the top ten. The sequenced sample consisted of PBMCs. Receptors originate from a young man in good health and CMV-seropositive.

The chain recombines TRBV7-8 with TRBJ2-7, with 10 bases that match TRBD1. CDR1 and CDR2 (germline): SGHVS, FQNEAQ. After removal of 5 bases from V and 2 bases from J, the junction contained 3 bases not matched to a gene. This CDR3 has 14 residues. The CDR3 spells CASSGGQGAYEQYF. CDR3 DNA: TGTGCCAGCAGCGGTGGACAGGGGGCCTACGAGCAGTACTTC.

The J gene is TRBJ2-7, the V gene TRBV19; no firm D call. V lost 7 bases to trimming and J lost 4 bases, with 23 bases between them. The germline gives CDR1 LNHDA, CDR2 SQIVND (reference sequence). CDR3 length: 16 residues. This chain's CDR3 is CASNDFLTFAPYEQYF. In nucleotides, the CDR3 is TGTGCCAGTAATGACTTTCTGACCTTCGCTCCTTACGAGCAGTACTTC.

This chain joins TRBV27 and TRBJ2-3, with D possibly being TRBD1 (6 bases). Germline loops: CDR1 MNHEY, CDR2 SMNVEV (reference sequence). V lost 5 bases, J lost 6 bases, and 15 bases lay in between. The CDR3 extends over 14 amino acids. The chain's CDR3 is CASSRGRGLDTQYF. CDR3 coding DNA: TGTGCCAGCAGTCGGGGCAGGGGTCTGGATACGCAGTATTTT.

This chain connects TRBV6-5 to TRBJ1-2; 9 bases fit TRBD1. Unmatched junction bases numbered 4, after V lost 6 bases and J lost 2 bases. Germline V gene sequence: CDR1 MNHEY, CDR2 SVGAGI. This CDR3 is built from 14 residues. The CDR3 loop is CASRKGQGNYGYTF. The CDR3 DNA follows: TGTGCCAGCAGGAAGGGACAGGGAAACTATGGCTACACCTTC.

The DNA of the CDR3 is TGTGCCAGTAGTATAGTAGGAGGCGAGCAGTACTTC. It translates to CASSIVGGEQYF. J is TRBJ2-7 and V is TRBV19; weak D call: TRBD2 (5 bases). CDR1 LNHDA and CDR2 SQIVND come from the germline V gene (reference sequence). V was cut by 1 base and J by 6 bases, with 7 bases left in between. The CDR3 has 12 amino acids. Full variable domain (outside the CDR3, taken from reference TRBV19 and TRBJ2-7): DGGITQSPKYLFRKEGQNVTLSCEQNLNHDAMYWYRQDPGQGLRLIYYSQIVNDFQKGDIAEGYSVSREKKESFPLTVTSAQKNPTAFYLCASSIVGGEQYFGPGTRLTVT.

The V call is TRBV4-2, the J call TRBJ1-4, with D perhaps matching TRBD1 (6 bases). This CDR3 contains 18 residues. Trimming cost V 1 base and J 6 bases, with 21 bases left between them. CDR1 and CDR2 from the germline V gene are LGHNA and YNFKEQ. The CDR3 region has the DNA TGTGCCAGCAGCCAAGTCCCTTCTCCGGGACACAACTATGAAAAACTGTTTTTT. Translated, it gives CASSQVPSPGHNYEKLFF.

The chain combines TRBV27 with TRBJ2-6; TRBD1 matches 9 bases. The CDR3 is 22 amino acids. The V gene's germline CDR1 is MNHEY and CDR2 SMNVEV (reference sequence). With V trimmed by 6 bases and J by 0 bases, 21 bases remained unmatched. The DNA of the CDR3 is TGTGCCAGCAGAAGAACAGGGGGCGGATTGTTCACTTCCTACTCTGGGGCCAACGTCCTGACTTTC. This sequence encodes CASRRTGGGLFTSYSGANVLTF.

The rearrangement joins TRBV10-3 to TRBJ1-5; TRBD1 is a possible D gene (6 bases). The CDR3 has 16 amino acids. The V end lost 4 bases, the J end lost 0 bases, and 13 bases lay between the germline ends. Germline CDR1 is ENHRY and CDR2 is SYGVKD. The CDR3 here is CAISAGQPYSNQPQHF. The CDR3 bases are TGTGCCATCAGTGCCGGACAGCCTTATAGCAATCAGCCCCAGCATTTT.

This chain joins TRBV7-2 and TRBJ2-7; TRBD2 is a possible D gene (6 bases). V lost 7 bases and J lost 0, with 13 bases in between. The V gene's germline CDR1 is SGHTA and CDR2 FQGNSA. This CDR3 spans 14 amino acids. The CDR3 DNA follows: TGTGCCAGCACCCGGGAGCCAGGCTCCTACGAGCAGTACTTC. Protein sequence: CASTREPGSYEQYF.

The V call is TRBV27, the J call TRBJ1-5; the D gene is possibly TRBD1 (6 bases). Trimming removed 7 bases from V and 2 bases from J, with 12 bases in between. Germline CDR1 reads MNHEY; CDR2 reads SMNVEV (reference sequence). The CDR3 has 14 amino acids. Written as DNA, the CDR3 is TGTGCCAGCAAGCGGGGGGCTGGCAATCAGCCCCAGCATTTT. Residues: CASKRGAGNQPQHF.

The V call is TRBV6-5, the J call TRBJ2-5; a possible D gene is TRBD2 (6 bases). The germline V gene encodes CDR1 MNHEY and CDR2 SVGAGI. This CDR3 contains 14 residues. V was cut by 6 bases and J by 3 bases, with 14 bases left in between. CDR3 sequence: CASSRGLGKETQYF. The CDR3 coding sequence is TGTGCCAGCAGCCGGGGACTTGGGAAAGAGACCCAGTACTTC.

The CDR3 reads CASSSVGESVMGQFF. In DNA, the CDR3 is TGTGCCAGCAGTTCGGTCGGGGAATCAGTTATGGGGCAGTTCTTC. V gene TRBV27 combines with J gene TRBJ2-1, with D possibly matching TRBD2 (5 bases). CDR1 and CDR2 (germline): MNHEY, SMNVEV (reference sequence). The CDR3 totals 15 residues. Trimming took off 4 bases at V and 12 bases at J, with 22 bases between the two ends.

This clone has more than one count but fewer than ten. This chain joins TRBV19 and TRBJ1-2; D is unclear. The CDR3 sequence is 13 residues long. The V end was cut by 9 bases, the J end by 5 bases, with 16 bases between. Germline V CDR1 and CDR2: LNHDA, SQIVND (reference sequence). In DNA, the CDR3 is TGTGCCAGCAGCCGGGATTTCTTATATGGCTACACCTTC. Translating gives CASSRDFLYGYTF.

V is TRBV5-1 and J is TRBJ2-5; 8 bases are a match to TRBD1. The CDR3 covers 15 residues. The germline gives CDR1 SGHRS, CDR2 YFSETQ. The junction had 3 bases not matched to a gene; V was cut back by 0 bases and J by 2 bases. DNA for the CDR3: TGCGCCAGCAGCTTGGCGGACAGGGAGCAAGAGACCCAGTACTTC. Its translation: CASSLADREQETQYF.

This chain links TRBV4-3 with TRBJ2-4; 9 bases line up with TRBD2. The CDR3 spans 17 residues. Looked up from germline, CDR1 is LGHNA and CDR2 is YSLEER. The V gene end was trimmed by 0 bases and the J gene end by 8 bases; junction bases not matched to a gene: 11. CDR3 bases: TGCGCCAGCAGCCAAGAGAATCTAGCGGGAATTGCGGACATTCAGTACTTC. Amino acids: CASSQENLAGIADIQYF.

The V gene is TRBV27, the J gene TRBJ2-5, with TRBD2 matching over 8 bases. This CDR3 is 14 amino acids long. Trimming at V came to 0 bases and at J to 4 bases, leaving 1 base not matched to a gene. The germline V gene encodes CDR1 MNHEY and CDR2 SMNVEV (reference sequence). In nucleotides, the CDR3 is TGTGCCAGCAGTTTATCGGCGGGGGGAGAGACCCAGTACTTC. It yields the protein CASSLSAGGETQYF.

CDR3 protein: CASSIHDRGPEQYF. Written as DNA, the CDR3 is TGTGCCAGTAGTATTCATGACAGGGGGCCGGAGCAGTACTTC. The J gene is TRBJ2-7, the V gene TRBV19; 10 nucleotides line up with TRBD1. The CDR3 covers 14 residues. The V and J ends lost 3 bases and 7 bases, in that order; junction bases with no gene match: 6. Germline V gene data show CDR1 as LNHDA and CDR2 as SQIVND (reference sequence).

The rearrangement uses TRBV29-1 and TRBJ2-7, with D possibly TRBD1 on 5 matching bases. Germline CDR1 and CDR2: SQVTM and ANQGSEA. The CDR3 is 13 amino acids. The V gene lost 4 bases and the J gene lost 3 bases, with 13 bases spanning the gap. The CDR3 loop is CSVGGVQDYEQYF. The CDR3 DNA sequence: TGCAGCGTTGGTGGGGTACAGGACTACGAGCAGTACTTC.

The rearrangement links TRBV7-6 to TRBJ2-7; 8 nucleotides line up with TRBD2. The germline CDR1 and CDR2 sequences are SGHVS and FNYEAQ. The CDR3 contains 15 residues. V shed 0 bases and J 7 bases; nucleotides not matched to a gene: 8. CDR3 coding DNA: TGTGCCAGCAGCTTAGCGCGGCGGGGGGAAGGGGAGCAGTACTTC. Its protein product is CASSLARRGEGEQYF.

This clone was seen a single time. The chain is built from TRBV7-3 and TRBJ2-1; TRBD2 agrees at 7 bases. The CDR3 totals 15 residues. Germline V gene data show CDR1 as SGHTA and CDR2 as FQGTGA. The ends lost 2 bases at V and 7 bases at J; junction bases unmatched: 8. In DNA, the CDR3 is TGTGCCAGCAGCTTACGGGGCGGGAGTGGGAATGAGCAGTTCTTC. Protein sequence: CASSLRGGSGNEQFF. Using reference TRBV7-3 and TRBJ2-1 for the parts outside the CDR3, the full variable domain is GAGVSQTPSNKVTEKGKYVELRCDPISGHTALYWYRQSLGQGPEFLIYFQGTGAADDSGLPNDRFFAVRPEGSVSTLKIQRTERGDSAVYLCASSLRGGSGNEQFFGPGTRLTVL.

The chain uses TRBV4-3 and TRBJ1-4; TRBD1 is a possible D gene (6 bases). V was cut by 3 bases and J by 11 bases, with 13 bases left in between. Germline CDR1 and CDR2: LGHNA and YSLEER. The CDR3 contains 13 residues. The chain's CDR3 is CASSHPGGAKLFF. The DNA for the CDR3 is TGCGCCAGCAGCCATCCGGGGGGGGCGAAACTGTTTTTT.

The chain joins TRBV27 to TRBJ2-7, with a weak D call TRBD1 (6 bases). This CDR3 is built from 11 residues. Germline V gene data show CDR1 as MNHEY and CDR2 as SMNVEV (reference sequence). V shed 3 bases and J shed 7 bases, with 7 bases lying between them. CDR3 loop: CASSFGQEQYF. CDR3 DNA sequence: TGTGCCAGCAGTTTCGGACAGGAGCAGTACTTC.

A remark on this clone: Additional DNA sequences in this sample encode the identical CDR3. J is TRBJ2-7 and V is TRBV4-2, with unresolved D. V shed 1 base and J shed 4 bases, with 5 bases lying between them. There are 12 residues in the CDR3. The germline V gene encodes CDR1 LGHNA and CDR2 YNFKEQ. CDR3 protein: CASSQATYEQYF. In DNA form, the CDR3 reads TGTGCCAGCAGCCAAGCGACTTACGAGCAGTACTTC.

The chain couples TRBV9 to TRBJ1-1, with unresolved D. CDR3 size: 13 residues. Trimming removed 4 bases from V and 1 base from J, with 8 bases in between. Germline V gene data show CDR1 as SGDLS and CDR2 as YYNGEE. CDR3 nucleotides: TGTGCCAGCAGCCAACGGGAGAACACTGAAGCTTTCTTT. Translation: CASSQRENTEAFF.

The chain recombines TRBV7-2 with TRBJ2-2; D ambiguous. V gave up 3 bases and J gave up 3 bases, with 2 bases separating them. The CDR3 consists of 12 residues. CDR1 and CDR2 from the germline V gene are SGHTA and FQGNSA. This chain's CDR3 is CASSFYTGELFF. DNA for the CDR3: TGTGCCAGCAGCTTCTACACCGGGGAGCTGTTTTTT.

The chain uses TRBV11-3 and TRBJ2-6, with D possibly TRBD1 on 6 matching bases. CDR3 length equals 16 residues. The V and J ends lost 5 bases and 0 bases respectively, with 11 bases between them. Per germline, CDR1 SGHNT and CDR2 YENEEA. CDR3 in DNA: TGTGCCAGCAGCGCCGGACAGTCCTCTGGGGCCAACGTCCTGACTTTC. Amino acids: CASSAGQSSGANVLTF. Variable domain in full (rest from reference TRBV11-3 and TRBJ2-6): EAGVVQSPRYKIIEKKQPVAFWCNPISGHNTLYWYLQNLGQGPELLIRYENEEAVDDSQLPKDRFSAERLKGVDSTLKIQPAELGDSAVYLCASSAGQSSGANVLTFGAGSRLTVL.

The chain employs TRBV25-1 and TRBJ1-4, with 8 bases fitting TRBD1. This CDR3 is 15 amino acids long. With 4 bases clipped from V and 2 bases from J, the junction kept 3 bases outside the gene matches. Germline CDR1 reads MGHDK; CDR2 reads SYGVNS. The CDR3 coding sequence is TGTGCCAGCAGTGGGAACAGGGGGACTAATGAAAAACTGTTTTTT. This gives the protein CASSGNRGTNEKLFF.

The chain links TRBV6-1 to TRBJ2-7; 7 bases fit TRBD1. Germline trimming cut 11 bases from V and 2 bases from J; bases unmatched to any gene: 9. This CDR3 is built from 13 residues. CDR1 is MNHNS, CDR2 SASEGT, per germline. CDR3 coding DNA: TGTGCCGGGGGATTGGGACAGACCTACGAGCAGTACTTC. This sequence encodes CAGGLGQTYEQYF.

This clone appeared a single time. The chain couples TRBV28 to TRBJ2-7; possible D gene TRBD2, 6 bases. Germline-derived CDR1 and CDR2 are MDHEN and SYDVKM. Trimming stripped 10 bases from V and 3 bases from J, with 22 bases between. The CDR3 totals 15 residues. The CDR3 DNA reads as TGTGCCACCAAACCGGCCTGGGACGGGGGCTACGAGCAGTACTTC. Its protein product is CATKPAWDGGYEQYF.

CDR3 protein: CASGFRARSYNEQFF. The CDR3 DNA sequence: TGTGCTAGTGGTTTTAGAGCGCGGTCGTACAATGAGCAGTTCTTC. The chain links TRBV12-5 to TRBJ2-1; D unclear. From germline, CDR1 is LGHNT and CDR2 FRNRAP. The CDR3 consists of 15 residues. Trimming cost V 3 bases and J 4 bases, with 13 bases left between them.